This TCR beta chain was retrieved from a study of blood T cell repertoires in COVID-19. The wider study: The United States, Italy and Spain were the sources of the acute and convalescent COVID-19 samples. The cDNA or gDNA used as material had been derived from T cells, B-cell-depleted T cells, or PBMCs.

In the original processing: It was from reference gene primer amplification that nucleated cell counts were estimated. Produced via immunoSEQ multiplex PCR; TCRdb's table is partial and in-frame only. The V and J calls and clone size are taken from that table; D and trimming were inferred from the DNA. The sample carries 95,000 to 150,000 clones, roughly 74% recorded once. V trimming: 4 bases; J trimming: 4 bases; junction bases outside the gene matches: 5. CDR3 length equals 14 residues. Germline loops: CDR1 SGHRS, CDR2 YFSETQ. One Seattle source followed patients from active infection through their disease course.

What was sequenced was peripheral blood. The chain carries TRBV5-1 and TRBJ1-2, with 9 bases identical to TRBD1. This clonotype was obtained from a man at least 80 years old with COVID-19, enrolled during active disease. The CDR3 region has the DNA TGCGCCAGCAGCACCGGGACAGGGCTCTATGGCTACACCTTC. Protein product: CASSTGTGLYGYTF.